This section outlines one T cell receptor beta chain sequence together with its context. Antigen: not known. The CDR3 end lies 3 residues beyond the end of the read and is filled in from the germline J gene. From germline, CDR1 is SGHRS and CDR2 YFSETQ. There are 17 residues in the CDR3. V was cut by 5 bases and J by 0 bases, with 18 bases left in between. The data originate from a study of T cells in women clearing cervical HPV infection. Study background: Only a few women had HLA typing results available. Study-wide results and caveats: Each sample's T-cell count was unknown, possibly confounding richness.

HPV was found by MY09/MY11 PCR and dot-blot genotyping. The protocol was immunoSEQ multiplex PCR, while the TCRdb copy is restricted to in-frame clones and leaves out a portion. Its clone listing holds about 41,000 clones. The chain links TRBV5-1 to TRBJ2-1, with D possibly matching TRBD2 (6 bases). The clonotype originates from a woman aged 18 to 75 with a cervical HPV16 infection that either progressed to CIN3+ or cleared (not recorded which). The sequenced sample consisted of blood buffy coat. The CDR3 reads CASRQDVQTSSYNEQFF. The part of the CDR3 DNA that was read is TGCGCCAGCAGACAAGATGTACAGACTAGCTCCTACAATGAG. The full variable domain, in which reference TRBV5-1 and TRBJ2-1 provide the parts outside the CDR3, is KAGVTQTPRYLIKTRGQQVTLSCSPISGHRSVSWYQQTPGQGLQFLFEYFSETQRNKGNFPGRFSGRQFSNSRSEMNVSTLELGDSALYLCASRQDVQTSSYNEQFFGPGTRLTVL.